What follows is one T cell receptor (beta chain) and its context. The data derive from a study of early T cells in non-severe SARS-CoV-2 infection. From germline, CDR1 is MNHNY and CDR2 SVGAGI (reference sequence). V was cut by 7 bases and J by 3 bases, with 6 bases left in between. The length of the CDR3 is 11 residues. TCRdb fed the 5' RACE reads into MiXCR, producing one record per CDR3 protein. The sample holds 15,000 to 20,000 distinct CDR3 sequences, about 5.5% seen once. The chain couples TRBV6-6 to TRBJ1-1; the D is unclear. Material for sequencing was whole blood. This sequence was found in an adult who was a healthcare worker with PCR-confirmed SARS-CoV-2 infection or an uninfected control (not recorded which). CDR3 bases: TGTGCCAGCATCTCGTACACTGAAGCTTTCTTT. It translates to CASISYTEAFF.